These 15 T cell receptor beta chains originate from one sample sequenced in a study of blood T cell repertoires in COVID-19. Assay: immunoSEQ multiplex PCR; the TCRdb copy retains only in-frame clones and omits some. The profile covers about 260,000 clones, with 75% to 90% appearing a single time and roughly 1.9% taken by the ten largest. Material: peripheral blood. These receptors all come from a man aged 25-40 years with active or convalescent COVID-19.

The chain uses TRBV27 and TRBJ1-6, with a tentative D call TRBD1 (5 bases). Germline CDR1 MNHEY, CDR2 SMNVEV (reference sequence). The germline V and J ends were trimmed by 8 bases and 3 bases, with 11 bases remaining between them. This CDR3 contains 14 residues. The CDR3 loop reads CASPGGGYNSPLHF. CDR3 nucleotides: TGTGCCAGCCCCGGCGGGGGCTATAATTCACCCCTCCACTTT.

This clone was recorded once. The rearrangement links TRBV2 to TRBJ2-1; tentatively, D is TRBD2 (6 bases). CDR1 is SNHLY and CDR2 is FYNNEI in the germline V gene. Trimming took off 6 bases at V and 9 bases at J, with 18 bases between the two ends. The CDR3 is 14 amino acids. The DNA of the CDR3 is TGTGCCAGCAGAGTGGTGGCTAGCGCGAGTGAGCAGTTCTTC. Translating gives CASRVVASASEQFF.

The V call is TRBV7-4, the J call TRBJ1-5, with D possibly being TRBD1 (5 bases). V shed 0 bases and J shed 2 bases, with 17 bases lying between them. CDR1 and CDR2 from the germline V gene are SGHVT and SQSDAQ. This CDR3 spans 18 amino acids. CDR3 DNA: TGTGCCAGCAGCTTAGCGGGGTGTACGGGGGTGGGCAATCAGCCCCAGCATTTT. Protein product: CASSLAGCTGVGNQPQHF. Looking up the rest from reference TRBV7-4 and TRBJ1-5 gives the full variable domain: GAGVSQSPRYKVAKRGRDVALRCDSISGHVTLYWYRQTLGQGSEVLTYSQSDAQRDKSGRPSGRFSAERPERSVSTLKIQRTEQGDSAVYLCASSLAGCTGVGNQPQHFGDGTRLSIL.

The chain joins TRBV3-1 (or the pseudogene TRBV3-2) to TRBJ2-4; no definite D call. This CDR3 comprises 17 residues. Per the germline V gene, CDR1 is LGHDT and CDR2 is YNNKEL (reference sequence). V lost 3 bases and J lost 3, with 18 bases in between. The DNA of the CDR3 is TGTGCCAGCAGCCATTGGAGTCGAGGTTTTAGCAAAAACATTCAGTACTTC. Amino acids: CASSHWSRGFSKNIQYF.

As DNA, the CDR3 is TGTGCCAGCAGCTTAGGGTTATTCAAAACGGGGTCACCCCTCCACTTT. Its translation is CASSLGLFKTGSPLHF. The chain uses TRBV7-8 and TRBJ1-6; no clear D. Trimming took off 1 base at V and 10 bases at J, with 17 bases between the two ends. The V gene's germline CDR1 is SGHVS and CDR2 FQNEAQ. The CDR3 extends over 16 amino acids.

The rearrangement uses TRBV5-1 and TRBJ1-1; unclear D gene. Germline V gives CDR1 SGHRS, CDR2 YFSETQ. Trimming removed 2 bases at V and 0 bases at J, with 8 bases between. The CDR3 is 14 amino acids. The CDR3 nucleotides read TGCGCCAGCAGCTTTGCAGGTATGAACACTGAAGCTTTCTTT. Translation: CASSFAGMNTEAFF.

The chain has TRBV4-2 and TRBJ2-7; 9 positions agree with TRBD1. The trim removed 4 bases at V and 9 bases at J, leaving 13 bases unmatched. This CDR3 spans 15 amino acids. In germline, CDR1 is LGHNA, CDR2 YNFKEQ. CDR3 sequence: CASSPPGAGQGGQYF. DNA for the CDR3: TGTGCCAGCAGCCCCCCAGGAGCGGGACAGGGTGGGCAGTACTTC.

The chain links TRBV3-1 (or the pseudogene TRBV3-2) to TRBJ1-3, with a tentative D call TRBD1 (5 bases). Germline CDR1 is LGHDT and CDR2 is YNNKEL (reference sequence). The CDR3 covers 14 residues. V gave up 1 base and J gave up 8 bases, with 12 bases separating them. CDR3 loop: CASSQGPWGDTIYF. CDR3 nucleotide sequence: TGTGCCAGCAGCCAAGGCCCCTGGGGGGACACCATATATTTT.

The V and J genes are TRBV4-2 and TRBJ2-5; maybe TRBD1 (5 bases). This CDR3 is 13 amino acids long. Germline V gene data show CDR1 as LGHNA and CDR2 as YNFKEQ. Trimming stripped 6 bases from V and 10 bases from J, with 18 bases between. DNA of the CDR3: TGTGCCAGCAGTAAAGATAGAACAGGTGACCAGTACTTC. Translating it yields CASSKDRTGDQYF.

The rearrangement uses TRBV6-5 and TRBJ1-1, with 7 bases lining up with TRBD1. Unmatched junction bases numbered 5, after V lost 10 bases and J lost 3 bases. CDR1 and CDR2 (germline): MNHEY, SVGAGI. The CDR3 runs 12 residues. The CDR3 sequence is CATKRGHTEAFF. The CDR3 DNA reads TGTGCCACCAAGAGGGGGCACACTGAAGCTTTCTTT.

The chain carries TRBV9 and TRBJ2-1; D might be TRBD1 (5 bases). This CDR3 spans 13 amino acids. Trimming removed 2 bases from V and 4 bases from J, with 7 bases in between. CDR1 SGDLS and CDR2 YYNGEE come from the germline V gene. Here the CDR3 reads CASSVNRYNEQFF. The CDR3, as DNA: TGTGCCAGCAGCGTTAACAGGTACAATGAGCAGTTCTTC.

CDR3 protein: CASSQESTDRPYEQYF. The CDR3 coding sequence is TGCGCCAGCAGCCAAGAATCGACCGACAGGCCCTACGAGCAGTACTTC. The chain joins TRBV4-3 to TRBJ2-7; possibly TRBD1 for D (6 bases). This CDR3 is built from 16 residues. The V and J ends lost 0 bases and 2 bases respectively, with 14 bases between them. Germline-derived CDR1 and CDR2 are LGHNA and YSLEER.

CDR3 region: CASSPLRDTEAFF. The CDR3 DNA reads TGTGCCAGCTCACCACTCAGGGACACTGAAGCTTTCTTT. This chain connects TRBV18 to TRBJ1-1, with D perhaps TRBD1 (5 bases). V was trimmed by 1 base and J by 3 bases, leaving 6 bases between them. Germline CDR1 and CDR2: KGHSH and LQKENI. The CDR3 length is 13 residues.

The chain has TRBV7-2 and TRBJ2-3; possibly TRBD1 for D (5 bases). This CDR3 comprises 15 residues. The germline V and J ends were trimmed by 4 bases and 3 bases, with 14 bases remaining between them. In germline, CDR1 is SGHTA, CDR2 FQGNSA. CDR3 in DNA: TGTGCCAGCAGCTCTCGGGTCACAGGAACAGATACGCAGTATTTT. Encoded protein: CASSSRVTGTDTQYF. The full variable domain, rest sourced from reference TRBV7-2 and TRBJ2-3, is GAGVSQSPSNKVTEKGKDVELRCDPISGHTALYWYRQSLGQGLEFLIYFQGNSAPDKSGLPSDRFSAERTGGSVSTLTIQRTQQEDSAVYLCASSSRVTGTDTQYFGPGTRLTVL.

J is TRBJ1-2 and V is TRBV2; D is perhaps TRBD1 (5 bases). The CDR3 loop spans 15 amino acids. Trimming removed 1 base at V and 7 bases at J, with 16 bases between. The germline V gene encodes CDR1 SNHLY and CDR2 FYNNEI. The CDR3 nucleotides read TGTGCCAGCAGTGAAGGGACACCCAATATTGGTGGCTACACCTTC. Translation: CASSEGTPNIGGYTF. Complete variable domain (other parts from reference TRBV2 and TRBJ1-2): EPEVTQTPSHQVTQMGQEVILRCVPISNHLYFYWYRQILGQKVEFLVSFYNNEISEKSEIFDDQFSVERPDGSNFTLKIRSTKLEDSAMYFCASSEGTPNIGGYTFGSGTRLTVV.